This TCR beta chain comes out of a study of beta chain features in type 1 diabetes. cDNA synthesis used the whole RNA isolate, giving expressed TCRB sequences. Regulatory, naive and central memory T cell samples averaged approximately 3.8 million reads. Produced via immunoSEQ multiplex PCR; TCRdb's table is partial and in-frame only. The table has roughly 250,000 clones, approximately 70% seen once. CD45RO/CCR7/CD25/CD127/CD95/CD27 sorting isolated CD4+ naive, central memory, regulatory and stem cell-like memory cells. The CDR3 is made up of 17 amino acids. CDR1 and CDR2 (germline): SGHRS, YFSETQ. The V and J ends lost 4 bases and 3 bases respectively, with 21 bases between them.

The V gene is TRBV5-1, the J gene TRBJ2-3; a weak D match, TRBD1 (6 bases). Sample: naive CD4+ T cells from blood. The sequence derives from a man aged 25-40 years in good health. For the CDR3, the DNA is TGCGCCAGCAGCCGGGCCGGGACATGGTCGGGAACAGATACGCAGTATTTT. Translated, it gives CASSRAGTWSGTDTQYF.